This TCR beta chain was documented in a study of T cell repertoires in ileal Crohn's disease. Study summary: Patients had a median approximately 7.2-year disease duration, and about 36% were active smokers.

TCRdb's copy holds only in-frame clones and misses some; the assay was immunoSEQ multiplex PCR. The data show approximately 2,300 clones, just over 95% seen once. This CDR3 is built from 16 residues. Germline V gives CDR1 MNHNY, CDR2 SVGAGI (reference sequence). V lost 5 bases to trimming and J lost 3 bases; unmatched junction nucleotides: 5. As regards this clone: What it binds is unknown.

Notes on the study in general: Clonal expansions were more frequent in active smokers than non-smokers at surgery. High-frequency clones were more common in sorted CD8 than CD4 cells.

The sequencing input was ileal tissue. The chain has TRBV6-6 and TRBJ2-3; 13 nucleotides agree with TRBD2. This clonotype was sampled from an adult with Crohn's disease. The chain's CDR3 is CASSTRLAGGTDTQYF. CDR3 in DNA: TGTGCCAGCAGTACAAGACTAGCGGGGGGAACAGATACGCAGTATTTT.